This TCR beta chain was captured in a study of identical twins. Using its own MiXCR run on the 5' RACE reads, TCRdb lists one record per CDR3 protein. The data show about 890,000 distinct CDR3 sequences, 10% to 15% seen once. The germline V gene encodes CDR1 MGHRA and CDR2 YSYEKL. The CDR3 covers 14 residues. Trimming shortened V by 4 bases and J by 0 bases, and 8 bases separated the two germline ends. Separately, the same data were catalogued under a study of yellow fever vaccine responses in identical twins.

The sample consisted of PBMCs. This receptor was identified in a young woman in good health. The rearrangement links TRBV4-1 to TRBJ2-3, with D perhaps matching TRBD1 (5 bases). The CDR3 protein is CASSRQPSTDTQYF. The CDR3 DNA reads TGCGCCAGCAGCCGACAGCCTAGCACAGATACGCAGTATTTT.